The clone carrying this TCR beta chain was seen a handful of times. No antigen is known for it. CDR1 and CDR2 from the germline V gene are DFQATT and SNEGSKA (reference sequence). V gave up 6 bases and J gave up 6 bases, with 13 bases separating them. CDR3 length: 12 amino acids. MiXCR, applied by TCRdb to the 5' RACE reads, yields one record per CDR3 protein. The table includes around 300,000 distinct CDR3 sequences, 3.5% to 5% detected once. The data originate from a study of T cells after yellow fever vaccination. Overall study results and limits: FACS-sorted repertoires might harbor abundant contaminating clonotypes from the bulk population. Clonotype sharing between CD4 and CD8 compartments was small.

The source was PBMCs, collected 15 days after the yellow fever booster vaccination. The chain carries TRBV20-1 and TRBJ2-3; the D gene could be TRBD1 or TRBD2 (6 bases each). This TCR was recovered from a man between 18 and 35 years old who received the YFV17D yellow fever vaccine. The CDR3 region is CSALRGRDTQYF. DNA for the CDR3: TGCAGTGCCCTAAGGGGGAGGGATACGCAGTATTTT.